This TCR beta chain stems from a study of blood T cell repertoires in COVID-19. Sequencing was performed with immunoSEQ multiplex PCR; in TCRdb, only in-frame clones are kept and a portion is missing. The table records about 350,000 clones, about 87% of them present only once. Patients at the Seattle site were enrolled during active infection and followed longitudinally. This TCR derives from a woman aged 45-60 years with COVID-19, enrolled during active disease. The sequenced material came from peripheral blood.

The CDR3 loop is CASSLVAVLNTEAFF. Here the CDR3 DNA reads TGTGCCAGCAGCCTGGTGGCGGTACTGAACACTGAAGCTTTCTTT. The V gene is TRBV5-6, the J gene TRBJ1-1, with D unresolved. The germline V and J ends were trimmed by 4 bases and 0 bases, with 13 bases remaining between them. The V gene's germline CDR1 is SGHDT and CDR2 YYEEEE. This CDR3 has 15 residues.